The entry below gives a single T cell receptor (beta chain) sequence along with its context. Many counts were recorded for this clonotype. Its recognized antigen is unknown. Base quality data are lacking; no much larger clone is found one base away. The sample belongs to a study of T cells in Graves' hyperthyroidism and ophthalmopathy (dated by TCRdb to about 2019). Some background on the complete study: Peripheral blood was collected at initial diagnosis, before any treatment. Whether ophthalmopathy could be predicted prospectively was tested in an independent validation cohort made up of fewer than 20 hyperthyroidism patients plus 17 patients who later progressed to ophthalmopathy. TCR V-J signatures able to tell the groups apart were searched for in a discovery cohort of 90 to 100 patients, of whom 43 had Graves' ophthalmopathy and 55 to 60 had stable Graves' hyperthyroidism. According to the paper, TCR Vbeta CDR3 sequencing was carried out on about 140 peripheral blood samples, which came from fewer than 50 ophthalmopathy, 75 to 80 hyperthyroidism and some 17 progressor patients. The 100 or so discovery patients were randomly split 7:3 into training and test sets. After sampling, hyperthyroidism patients received methimazole starting at 30 mg daily, and ophthalmopathy patients received high-dose intravenous methylprednisolone. Thyroid tissue and blood T-cell repertoires from over 5 Graves' hyperthyroidism patients were also compared in the study. Broad study findings and their caveats: Blood samples also contained most of the expanded thyroid clonotypes (frequency above 0.001), which suggests that blood repertoires may reflect thyroid immune responses. A 13 V-J signature model separated ophthalmopathy from stable hyperthyroidism, with around 90% sensitivity and 81% to 82% specificity in cross-validation and 80%/75% in testing. Sample size was not statistically predetermined, and investigators were not blinded to group allocation. In validation, the model predicted progression to ophthalmopathy a median of about 6.8 months before onset, with roughly 71% sensitivity and almost 75% specificity.

Stable Graves' hyperthyroidism was defined as the absence of progression to ophthalmopathy over 18 months of follow-up. Hyperthyroidism patients were aged 18 to 65 years and newly diagnosed, with disease duration of less than 2 months. The study excluded patients with uncontrolled infections, other autoimmune diseases, pregnancy or lactation. Diagnoses relied on clinical symptoms, serum thyroxine and TRAb, thyroid ultrasound and orbital computed tomography. PBMCs were separated from roughly 10 ml of fresh peripheral blood using Ficoll-Paque density gradient centrifugation. Total RNA was extracted with Trizol reagent, and quality was checked on an Agilent 2100 Bioanalyzer. The TCR beta CDR3 regions were amplified from RNA transcripts. The TCR CDR3 was subjected to a first round of RT-PCR using the HTBI primer set and the Qiagen OneStep RT-PCR kit. The libraries were constructed in a second round of multiplex PCR and then size-selected and purified. Paired-end sequencing of the libraries was performed with 100 bp reads on an Illumina HiSeq2000. The study's own analysis went as follows. SOAPnuke was used to process the raw data, throwing out any read that contained adapters or uncalled bases, had a mean Phred below 15, or lacked an exact constant-primer or identifier match. COPE v1.2.5 was used to merge high-quality paired reads, and clonotypes were defined as unique nucleotide sequences. MiTCR v1.1 was used to align clonotypes to the IMGT TRBV, TRBD and TRBJ reference segments. The analysis included only V-J combinations with a frequency above 0.0001, which together covered around 99% of the repertoires. A TCS score was defined as the ratio between F50 (clonal expansion) and ExV (chaos), using BLOSUM62-based TCRdist between CDR3 peptides within each V-J. Welch's t-statistics and random forest reduced approximately 520 V-J features to 13, which were used in a naive Bayes classifier (R e1071). TCRdb's own reprocessing of the public reads used fastp at Q25 and MiXCR and kept productive beta chains. Every CDR3 protein is listed once, alongside the most common genes and DNA of its rows. TCRdb, rather than the study authors, made the V and J calls. A total of about half a million distinct CDR3 sequences appear in this sample, under 25% of them only once. Of the sample, about 26% falls within the top ten clones.

A distance of 11 bases separates the germline ends of V and J, which lose 1 base and 5 bases respectively. CDR1 is given as LNHDA and CDR2 as SQIVND, both from the germline V gene (reference sequence). The CDR3 numbers 14 residues from cysteine through phenylalanine. Only the CDR3 DNA is retained, 42 bases long and in frame from the first base. The sample comprised blood. This receptor chain uses TRBV19 and TRBJ1-1, with TRBD1 perhaps the D gene, on 5 matching bases. The TCR originated in a man aged 18 to 35 with Graves' hyperthyroidism. The CDR3 sequence is CASSIVTGETEAFF. The DNA is TGTGCCAGTAGTATAGTTACAGGAGAAACTGAAGCTTTCTTT.